These 29 T cell receptor beta chains originate from one sample sequenced in a study of cytomegalovirus exposure and HLA in healthy donors. This PCR relied on a set of 60 Vbeta primers and 13 Jbeta primers. Assay used: immunoSEQ multiplex PCR; TCRdb lists only in-frame clones, some missing. The sample carries about 120,000 clones, around 79% recorded once. Sequencing input: PBMCs. These receptors originate from a woman aged 25 to 39 in good health and CMV-seropositive.

V gene TRBV28 combines with J gene TRBJ1-5, with 9 positions matching TRBD1. The CDR3 has 15 amino acids. CDR1 MDHEN and CDR2 SYDVKM come from the germline V gene. Trimming cost V 7 bases and J 7 bases; bases outside gene matches: 11. CDR3 nucleotides: TGTGCCAGCATAAAGGACAGGGGAGGCGGCCAGCCCCAGCATTTT. Its translation is CASIKDRGGGQPQHF.

DNA of the CDR3: TGTGCCAGCAGCGTAGGCGAAGGGGTACCCTCTGGGGCCAACGTCCTGACTTTC. Translation: CASSVGEGVPSGANVLTF. The chain carries TRBV9 and TRBJ2-6; the D gene is possibly TRBD1 (5 bases). Germline assignment: CDR1 SGDLS and CDR2 YYNGEE. Trimming shortened V by 0 bases and J by 0 bases, and 13 bases separated the two germline ends. CDR3 length: 18 amino acids.

This rearrangement joins TRBV6-1 to TRBJ1-1, with a possible D match to TRBD1 (6 bases). The V and J ends lost 1 base and 2 bases respectively, with 14 bases between them. In germline, CDR1 is MNHNS, CDR2 SASEGT. This CDR3 region has 16 residues. CDR3 DNA: TGTGCCAGCAGTGAAGATCCGGGACAACCCAACACTGAAGCTTTCTTT. It encodes CASSEDPGQPNTEAFF.

The V and J genes are TRBV7-2 and TRBJ2-5, with 11 bases that match TRBD2. The V and J ends lost 3 bases and 2 bases, in that order; junction bases with no gene match: 11. There are 18 residues in the CDR3. CDR1 and CDR2 from the germline V gene are SGHTA and FQGNSA. Here the CDR3 DNA reads TGTGCCAGCAGCTTCCCCCCGGGGACTAGCGGATTACAAGAGACCCAGTACTTC. It translates to CASSFPPGTSGLQETQYF.

The CDR3 sequence is CASSLQGAASEQYF. The CDR3 region has the DNA TGCGCCAGCAGCTTGCAGGGGGCGGCATCCGAGCAGTACTTC. V gene TRBV5-1 combines with J gene TRBJ2-7; 8 nucleotides agree with TRBD1. Per the germline V gene, CDR1 is SGHRS and CDR2 is YFSETQ. The CDR3 spans 14 residues. The V gene end was trimmed by 1 base and the J gene end by 6 bases; junction bases not matched to a gene: 6. Using reference TRBV5-1 and TRBJ2-7 for the parts outside the CDR3, the full variable domain is KAGVTQTPRYLIKTRGQQVTLSCSPISGHRSVSWYQQTPGQGLQFLFEYFSETQRNKGNFPGRFSGRQFSNSRSEMNVSTLELGDSALYLCASSLQGAASEQYFGPGTRLTVT.

V gene TRBV28 combines with J gene TRBJ1-2, with D tentatively TRBD1 (5 bases). The CDR3 has 13 amino acids. V was cut by 6 bases and J by 3 bases, with 11 bases left in between. Per germline, CDR1 MDHEN and CDR2 SYDVKM. The CDR3 coding sequence is TGTGCCAGCAGCCCCGGAGGGGACTATGGCTACACCTTC. This encodes CASSPGGDYGYTF.

The V gene is TRBV5-4, the J gene TRBJ2-3, with a tentative D call TRBD2 (5 bases). Germline V gene sequence: CDR1 SGHNT, CDR2 YYREEE (reference sequence). Trimming stripped 4 bases from V and 6 bases from J, with 12 bases between. The CDR3 runs to 13 residues. The CDR3 here is CASSRTRGDTQYF. For the CDR3, the DNA is TGTGCCAGCAGCAGGACCCGAGGGGATACGCAGTATTTT.

The chain carries TRBV7-9 and TRBJ1-2; D not resolved. V was shortened by 6 bases and J by 3 bases, with 23 bases between the two germline ends. The CDR3 sequence is 17 residues long. Germline V gene sequence: CDR1 SEHNR, CDR2 FQNEAQ (reference sequence). For the CDR3, the DNA is TGTGCCAGCAGTACCCTAGACGGATCTTATAACTACTATGGCTACACCTTC. Its translation is CASSTLDGSYNYYGYTF.

The chain couples TRBV28 to TRBJ2-2; 8 bases fit TRBD1. CDR1 and CDR2 from the germline V gene are MDHEN and SYDVKM. The V gene end was trimmed by 6 bases and the J gene end by 5 bases; junction bases not matched to a gene: 8. The CDR3 extends over 15 amino acids. For the CDR3, the DNA is TGTGCCAGCAGGACTAACAGGGGGTGGACCGGGGAGCTGTTTTTT. Amino acids: CASRTNRGWTGELFF.

The rearrangement links TRBV27 to TRBJ1-1; a possible D gene is TRBD1 (6 bases). The germline gives CDR1 MNHEY, CDR2 SMNVEV (reference sequence). V was trimmed by 0 bases and J by 3 bases, leaving 8 bases between them. This CDR3 has 14 amino acids. CDR3 bases: TGTGCCAGCAGTTTATCCGCAGGGGACACTGAAGCTTTCTTT. It encodes CASSLSAGDTEAFF.

This chain uses TRBV6-5 with TRBJ1-2; TRBD1 is a possible D gene (6 bases). The V gene's germline CDR1 is MNHEY and CDR2 SVGAGI. CDR3 length: 15 residues. V lost 5 bases to trimming and J lost 8 bases, with 21 bases between them. The CDR3 reads CASSQNPRGAGGYTF. The CDR3 DNA reads TGTGCCAGCAGTCAGAACCCTCGGGGGGCGGGGGGCTACACCTTC.

The chain uses TRBV4-1 and TRBJ1-2, with D tentatively TRBD1 (5 bases). Per germline, CDR1 MGHRA and CDR2 YSYEKL. Trimming shortened V by 2 bases and J by 8 bases, and 12 bases separated the two germline ends. The CDR3 runs to 13 residues. Here the CDR3 reads CASSQPGVGGYTF. In DNA form, the CDR3 reads TGCGCCAGCAGCCAACCGGGGGTCGGAGGCTACACCTTC.

This chain uses TRBV4-1 with TRBJ2-1, with 8 bases identical to TRBD2. The CDR3 spans 16 residues. CDR1 is MGHRA, CDR2 YSYEKL, per germline. With V trimmed by 0 bases and J by 8 bases, 9 bases remained unmatched. The CDR3: CASSQEGGGRDYEQFF. The DNA for the CDR3 is TGCGCCAGCAGCCAAGAAGGCGGGGGGCGGGACTATGAGCAGTTCTTC.

This chain links TRBV4-1 with TRBJ2-1; 9 bases match TRBD2. V was pared by 0 bases and J by 3 bases, with 15 bases of the junction left unmatched. The CDR3 extends over 20 amino acids. Germline CDR1 MGHRA, CDR2 YSYEKL. CDR3 sequence: CASSQDHYSSGAWGYNEQFF. CDR3 bases: TGCGCCAGCAGCCAAGATCATTATTCTAGCGGGGCCTGGGGCTACAATGAGCAGTTCTTC.

V is TRBV29-1 and J is TRBJ2-7, with 9 bases fitting TRBD1. J gave up 6 bases and V 4 bases, and 10 bases lay outside the gene matches. From germline, CDR1 is SQVTM and CDR2 ANQGSEA. This CDR3 has 14 residues. This chain's CDR3 is CSVVAGTGPSEQYF. The CDR3 bases are TGCAGCGTTGTTGCCGGGACAGGGCCATCCGAGCAGTACTTC.

CDR3 nucleotides: TGTGCCAGCAGCTTAGGCTATACAGATACGCAGTATTTT. Protein product: CASSLGYTDTQYF. J is TRBJ2-3 and V is TRBV7-2, with no clear D. Germline V gives CDR1 SGHTA, CDR2 FQGNSA. This CDR3 is 13 amino acids long. The V and J ends lost 1 base and 3 bases respectively, with 5 bases between them.

This clone was recorded a few times. The chain is built from TRBV4-3 and TRBJ2-2, with D tentatively TRBD2 (6 bases). Germline V CDR1 and CDR2: LGHNA, YSLEER. The length of the CDR3 is 17 residues. Trimming stripped 6 bases from V and 0 bases from J, with 17 bases between. CDR3 loop: CASRPYRGGANTGELFF. CDR3 DNA sequence: TGCGCCAGCAGACCTTACCGGGGCGGGGCGAACACCGGGGAGCTGTTTTTT.

V usage is TRBV5-1 and J usage is TRBJ2-2, with 8 bases fitting TRBD1. The CDR3 runs to 15 residues. Trimming took 3 bases from V and 5 from J; bases not matched to a gene: 6. Germline lookup yields CDR1 SGHRS and CDR2 YFSETQ. In nucleotides, the CDR3 is TGCGCCAGCAGCTCTGGACAGGGTGGAACCGGGGAGCTGTTTTTT. Translation: CASSSGQGGTGELFF.

This clone has a handful of counts. The chain has TRBV6-1 and TRBJ1-4, with 9 bases identical to TRBD1. J lost 2 bases, V lost 3 bases, and 4 bases had no gene match. The germline gives CDR1 MNHNS, CDR2 SASEGT. This CDR3 region has 16 residues. The CDR3 nucleotides are TGTGCCAGCAGTGACGGACAGGGGTGGACTAATGAAAAACTGTTTTTT. Amino acid sequence: CASSDGQGWTNEKLFF.

J is TRBJ1-2 and V is TRBV15; D possibly corresponds to TRBD1 (6 bases). In germline, CDR1 is LNHNV, CDR2 YYDKDF (reference sequence). The length of the CDR3 is 15 residues. Between the trimmed V and J ends, which lost 0 bases and 5 bases, there was a span of 13 bases. The CDR3: CATSRDLGAGYGYTF. The CDR3 DNA reads TGTGCCACCAGCAGAGATCTGGGGGCTGGTTATGGCTACACCTTC.

The CDR3 nucleotides read TGTGCCAGCAGCTTGGCCGGGGGGTCCTACACTGAAGCTTTCTTT. It translates to CASSLAGGSYTEAFF. This chain uses TRBV7-3 with TRBJ1-1, with a possible D match to TRBD1 (5 bases). This CDR3 has 15 residues. Germline V gene data show CDR1 as SGHTA and CDR2 as FQGTGA. The ends were cut back, 3 bases at V and 3 bases at J, with 14 bases in the middle. The variable domain in full, with the rest retrieved from reference TRBV7-3 and TRBJ1-1, is GAGVSQTPSNKVTEKGKYVELRCDPISGHTALYWYRQSLGQGPEFLIYFQGTGAADDSGLPNDRFFAVRPEGSVSTLKIQRTERGDSAVYLCASSLAGGSYTEAFFGQGTRLTVV.

This chain links TRBV7-9 with TRBJ1-1; D unresolved. Trimming cost V 5 bases and J 7 bases, with 8 bases left between them. The CDR3 spans 11 residues. CDR1 is SEHNR, CDR2 FQNEAQ, per germline (reference sequence). CDR3 in amino acids: CASSPALEAFF. The CDR3, as DNA: TGTGCCAGCAGCCCCGCGCTTGAAGCTTTCTTT.

This chain joins TRBV4-1 and TRBJ1-1; D might be TRBD1 (5 bases). This CDR3 comprises 16 residues. Trimming left V 4 bases short and J 1 base short, with 16 bases between. Germline CDR1 MGHRA, CDR2 YSYEKL. CDR3 nucleotides: TGCGCCAGCAGCCTTCCCCCGGGGGGGAGGAACACTGAAGCTTTCTTT. Residues: CASSLPPGGRNTEAFF.

V and J are TRBV4-1 and TRBJ1-6; a possible D gene is TRBD1 (5 bases). Between the trimmed V and J ends, which lost 2 bases and 5 bases, there was a span of 13 bases. The germline V gene has CDR1 MGHRA and CDR2 YSYEKL. This CDR3 is built from 16 residues. As DNA, the CDR3 is TGCGCCAGCAGCCAAACGTGGGGGAGGGATAATTCACCCCTCCACTTT. Its protein product is CASSQTWGRDNSPLHF.

In regard to this clone: One end of the junction is discordant with germline, which a read error may explain. This chain's CDR3 is CAGSLGDSGGETQYF. In nucleotides, the CDR3 is TGCGCCGGCAGCTTAGGGGATAGCGGGGGAGAGACCCAGTACTTC. The chain joins TRBV5-1 to TRBJ2-5; 9 bases are a match to TRBD2. This CDR3 is built from 15 residues. Germline lookup yields CDR1 SGHRS and CDR2 YFSETQ. Supplemented by reference TRBV5-1 and TRBJ2-5, the full variable domain reads KAGVTQTPRYLIKTRGQQVTLSCSPISGHRSVSWYQQTPGQGLQFLFEYFSETQRNKGNFPGRFSGRQFSNSRSEMNVSTLELGDSALYLCAGSLGDSGGETQYFGPGTRLLVL.

The J gene is TRBJ1-2, the V gene TRBV28, with 8 bases lining up with TRBD1. The length of the CDR3 is 15 residues. CDR1 and CDR2 from the germline V gene are MDHEN and SYDVKM. V dropped 3 bases and J dropped 0; count of bases not matched to a gene: 3. CDR3 in amino acids: CASSLDRATNYGYTF. The CDR3 region has the DNA TGTGCCAGCAGTTTGGACAGGGCTACTAACTATGGCTACACCTTC.

The chain uses TRBV11-2 and TRBJ2-5, with TRBD2 matching over 13 bases. CDR3 length: 16 amino acids. Germline CDR1 SGHAT, CDR2 FQNNGV. With V trimmed by 5 bases and J by 2 bases, 5 bases remained unmatched. The CDR3 nucleotides are TGTGCCAGCAGCCCATGGACTAGCGGGAGACAAGAGACCCAGTACTTC. Residues: CASSPWTSGRQETQYF.

V gene TRBV9 combines with J gene TRBJ2-1, with TRBD2 matching over 10 bases. Trimming cost V 6 bases and J 7 bases; bases outside gene matches: 7. CDR1 and CDR2 from the germline V gene are SGDLS and YYNGEE. The CDR3 loop spans 14 amino acids. The CDR3 DNA reads as TGTGCCAGCACAGCGGGGGGGCCGGGTAATGAGCAGTTCTTC. Protein sequence: CASTAGGPGNEQFF.

The CDR3 loop reads CASSYSPGTGGTEAFF. In DNA, the CDR3 is TGTGCCAGCAGTTACTCCCCAGGGACAGGGGGCACTGAAGCTTTCTTT. The chain carries TRBV6-5 and TRBJ1-1, with TRBD1 matching 11 bases. V shed 0 bases and J 4 bases; nucleotides not matched to a gene: 4. Looked up from germline, CDR1 is MNHEY and CDR2 is SVGAGI. The CDR3 is 16 amino acids.